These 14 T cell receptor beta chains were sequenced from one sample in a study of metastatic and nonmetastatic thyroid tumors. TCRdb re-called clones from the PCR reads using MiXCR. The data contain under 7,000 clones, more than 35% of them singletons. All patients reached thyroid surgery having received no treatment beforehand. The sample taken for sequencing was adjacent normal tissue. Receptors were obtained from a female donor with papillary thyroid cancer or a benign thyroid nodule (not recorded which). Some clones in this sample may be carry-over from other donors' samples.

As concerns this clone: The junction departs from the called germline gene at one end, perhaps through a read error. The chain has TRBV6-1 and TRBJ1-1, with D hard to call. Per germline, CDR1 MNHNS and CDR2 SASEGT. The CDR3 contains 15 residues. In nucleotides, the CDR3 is TGTGCCAGCAGTAATCAGGACGGCAAGAACGCTGAAGCTTTCTTT. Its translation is CASSNQDGKNAEAFF.

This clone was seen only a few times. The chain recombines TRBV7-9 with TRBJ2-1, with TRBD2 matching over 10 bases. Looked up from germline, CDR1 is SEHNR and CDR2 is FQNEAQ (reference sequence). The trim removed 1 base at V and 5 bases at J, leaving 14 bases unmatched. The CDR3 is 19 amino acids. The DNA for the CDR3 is TGTGCCAGCAGCTTAGGTCCGGGACTAGCGAGCTACTCTGACAATGAGCAGTTCTTC. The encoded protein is CASSLGPGLASYSDNEQFF. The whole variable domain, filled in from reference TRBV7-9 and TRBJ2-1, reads DTGVSQNPRHKITKRGQNVTFRCDPISEHNRLYWYRQTLGQGPEFLTYFQNEAQLEKSRLLSDRFSAERPKGSFSTLEIQRTEQGDSAMYLCASSLGPGLASYSDNEQFFGPGTRLTVL.

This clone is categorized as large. The CDR3 DNA reads as TGCGCCAGCAGCTCGACTAGCGGGACCTACGAGCAGTACTTC. Translating gives CASSSTSGTYEQYF. The rearrangement uses TRBV5-1 and TRBJ2-7; the match to TRBD2 covers 11 bases. From germline, CDR1 is SGHRS and CDR2 YFSETQ. This CDR3 region has 14 residues. The V gene end was trimmed by 3 bases and the J gene end by 2 bases; junction bases not matched to a gene: 1. The full variable domain, its missing parts supplied by reference TRBV5-1 and TRBJ2-7, is KAGVTQTPRYLIKTRGQQVTLSCSPISGHRSVSWYQQTPGQGLQFLFEYFSETQRNKGNFPGRFSGRQFSNSRSEMNVSTLELGDSALYLCASSSTSGTYEQYFGPGTRLTVT.

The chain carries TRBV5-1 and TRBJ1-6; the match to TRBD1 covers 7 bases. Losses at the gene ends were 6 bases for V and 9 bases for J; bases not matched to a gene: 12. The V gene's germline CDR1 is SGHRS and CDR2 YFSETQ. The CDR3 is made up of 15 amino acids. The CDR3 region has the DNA TGCGCCAGCACCCCAGGAGGGACAGACAGTTCACCCCTCCACTTT. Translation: CASTPGGTDSSPLHF. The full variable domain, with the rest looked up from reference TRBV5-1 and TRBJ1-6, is KAGVTQTPRYLIKTRGQQVTLSCSPISGHRSVSWYQQTPGQGLQFLFEYFSETQRNKGNFPGRFSGRQFSNSRSEMNVSTLELGDSALYLCASTPGGTDSSPLHFGNGTRLTVT.

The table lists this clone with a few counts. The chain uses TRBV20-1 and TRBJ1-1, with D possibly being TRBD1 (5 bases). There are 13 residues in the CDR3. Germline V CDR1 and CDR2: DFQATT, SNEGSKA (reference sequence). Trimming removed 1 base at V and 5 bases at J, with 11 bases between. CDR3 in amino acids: CSARVGTGTEAFF. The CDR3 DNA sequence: TGCAGTGCTAGAGTTGGCACAGGTACTGAAGCTTTCTTT.

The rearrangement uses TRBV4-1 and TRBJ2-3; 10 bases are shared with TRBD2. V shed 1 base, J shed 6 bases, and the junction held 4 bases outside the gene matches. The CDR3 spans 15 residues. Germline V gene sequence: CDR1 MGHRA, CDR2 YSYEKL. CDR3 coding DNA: TGCGCCAGCAGCCAAGGGTTAGCGGGAGGTGATACGCAGTATTTT. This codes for CASSQGLAGGDTQYF.

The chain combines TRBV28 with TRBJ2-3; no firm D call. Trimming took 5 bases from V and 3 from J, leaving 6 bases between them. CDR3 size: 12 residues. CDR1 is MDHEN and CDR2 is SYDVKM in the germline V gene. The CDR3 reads CASSRLTDTQYF. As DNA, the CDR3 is TGTGCCAGCAGTCGTCTAACAGATACGCAGTATTTT.

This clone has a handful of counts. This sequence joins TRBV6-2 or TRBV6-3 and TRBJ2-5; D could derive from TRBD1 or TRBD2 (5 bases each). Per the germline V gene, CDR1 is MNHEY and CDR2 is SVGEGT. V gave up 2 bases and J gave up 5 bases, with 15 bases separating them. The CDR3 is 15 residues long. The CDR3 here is CASSYPRGVSETQYF. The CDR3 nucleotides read TGTGCCAGCAGTTACCCCCGGGGCGTCTCGGAGACCCAGTACTTC.

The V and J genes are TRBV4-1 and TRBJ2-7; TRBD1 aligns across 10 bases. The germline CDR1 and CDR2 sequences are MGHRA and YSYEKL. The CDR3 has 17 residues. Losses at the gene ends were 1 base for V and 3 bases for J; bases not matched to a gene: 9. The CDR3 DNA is TGCGCCAGCAGCCAAGTTATCAGGGGACAGGGGAACTACGAGCAGTACTTC. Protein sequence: CASSQVIRGQGNYEQYF.

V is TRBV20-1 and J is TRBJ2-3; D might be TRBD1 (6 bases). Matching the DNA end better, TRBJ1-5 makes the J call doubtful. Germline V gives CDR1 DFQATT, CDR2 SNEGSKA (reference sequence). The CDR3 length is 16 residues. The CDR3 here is CSARAAAGGPTDTQHF. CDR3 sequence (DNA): TGCAGTGCTAGAGCGGCGGCGGGGGGGCCTACAGATACGCAGCATTTT.

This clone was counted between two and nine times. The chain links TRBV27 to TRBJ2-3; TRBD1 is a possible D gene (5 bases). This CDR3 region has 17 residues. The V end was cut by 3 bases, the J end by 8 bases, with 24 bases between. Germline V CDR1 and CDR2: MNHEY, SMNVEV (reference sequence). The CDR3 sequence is CASSLLLMTARIGTQYF. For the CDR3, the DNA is TGTGCCAGCAGTTTGTTACTCATGACAGCCCGCATTGGTACGCAGTATTTT.

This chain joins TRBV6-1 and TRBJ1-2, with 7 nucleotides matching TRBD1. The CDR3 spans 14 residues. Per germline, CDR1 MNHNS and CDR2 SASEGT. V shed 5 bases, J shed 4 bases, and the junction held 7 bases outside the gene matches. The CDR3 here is CASSRDSFPYGYTF. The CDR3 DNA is TGTGCCAGCAGTCGGGACAGTTTCCCCTATGGCTACACCTTC.

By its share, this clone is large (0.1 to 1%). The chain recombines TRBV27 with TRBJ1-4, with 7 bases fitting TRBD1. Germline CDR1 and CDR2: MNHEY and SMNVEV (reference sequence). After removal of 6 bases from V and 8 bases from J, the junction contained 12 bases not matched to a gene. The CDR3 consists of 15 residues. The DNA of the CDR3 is TGTGCCAGCAGCGCTGGACAGGCTGACCGGGAAAAACTGTTTTTT. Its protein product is CASSAGQADREKLFF.

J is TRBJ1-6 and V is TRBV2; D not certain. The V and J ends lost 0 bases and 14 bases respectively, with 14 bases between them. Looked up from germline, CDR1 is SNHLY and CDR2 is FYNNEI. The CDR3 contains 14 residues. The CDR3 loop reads CASSEAPDSRTLHF. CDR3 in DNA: TGTGCCAGCAGTGAAGCGCCGGACTCTAGGACCCTCCACTTT.